The 6 T cell receptor beta chains below were found in one sample sequenced in a study of shared clonotypes between healthy human individuals. TCRdb's copy holds only in-frame clones and misses some; the assay was immunoSEQ multiplex PCR. The sample gives 1,400,000 or so clones, 97% to 99% of which show up once; 0.36% is in the top ten. The sample taken for sequencing was naive CD4+ T cells sorted from blood. Subset given: CD45RA+ positively selected. The receptors derive from a man aged 30-40 years in good health.

The genes are TRBV5-1 and TRBJ1-2, with D perhaps TRBD1 (5 bases). Trimming shortened V by 1 base and J by 7 bases, and 11 bases separated the two germline ends. This CDR3 spans 13 amino acids. CDR1 and CDR2 from the germline V gene are SGHRS and YFSETQ. The CDR3 sequence: CASSLLGGSGYTF. CDR3 nucleotide sequence: TGCGCCAGCAGCTTGTTGGGGGGATCTGGCTACACCTTC.

The genes are TRBV7-8 and TRBJ2-1; D might be TRBD2 (6 bases). Germline CDR1 and CDR2: SGHVS and FQNEAQ. The CDR3 has 19 residues. V lost 1 base, J lost 8 bases, and 27 bases lay in between. The CDR3 reads CASSLEVIRAGNPSYEQFF. In nucleotides, the CDR3 is TGTGCCAGCAGCTTAGAGGTTATTAGGGCGGGAAACCCCTCTTATGAGCAGTTCTTC.

This clone was detected once. Other DNA sequences in this sample translate to the same CDR3. The V and J genes are TRBV28 and TRBJ2-7, with 8 positions matching TRBD1. V shed 6 bases, J shed 3 bases, and the junction held 4 bases outside the gene matches. This CDR3 region has 13 residues. CDR1 is MDHEN, CDR2 SYDVKM, per germline. This CDR3 reads CASSSGQGYEQYF. The DNA of the CDR3 is TGTGCCAGCAGCTCCGGACAGGGCTACGAGCAGTACTTC.

The chain recombines TRBV5-4 with TRBJ2-1, with a possible D match to TRBD2 (5 bases). V lost 4 bases to trimming and J lost 8 bases, with 16 bases between them. This CDR3 has 14 amino acids. Germline CDR1 SGHNT, CDR2 YYREEE (reference sequence). The CDR3 nucleotides read TGTGCCAGCAGCCCCGGACTGTTGAGGGATGAGCAGTTCTTC. This encodes CASSPGLLRDEQFF.

This clone occurred once. The sample has other DNA sequences that encode this CDR3 too. The genes are TRBV20-1 and TRBJ1-1; D remains ambiguous. Trimming took 6 bases from V and 3 from J, leaving 8 bases between them. This CDR3 region has 11 residues. Per germline, CDR1 DFQATT and CDR2 SNEGSKA (reference sequence). This CDR3 is CSAPRDTEAFF. The DNA of the CDR3 is TGCAGTGCCCCCCGGGACACTGAAGCTTTCTTT.

This chain uses TRBV5-4 with TRBJ2-7; 8 nucleotides line up with TRBD2. The CDR3 covers 15 residues. Germline V gene lookup returns CDR1 SGHNT and CDR2 YYREEE (reference sequence). V shed 3 bases and J 5 bases; nucleotides not matched to a gene: 10. The DNA of the CDR3 is TGTGCCAGCAGCTCCCCAGGAGCGGGAGACCACGAGCAGTACTTC. Amino acids: CASSSPGAGDHEQYF.